The T cell receptor beta chain under discussion was sequenced for a study of OX40 agonist ivuxolimab in advanced cancers. On the study more broadly: Patients treated during dose escalation were battling hepatocellular carcinoma, melanoma, renal cell or head and neck cancer. Mean age about 60 years, range about 23 to 80; approximately 83% male. Whole-study findings and limits: Averaged across samples, CD8+ T cells carried more expanded clones than CD4+ did.

As regards this clone: The antigen is not known.

Germline V gives CDR1 LNHDA, CDR2 SQIVND (reference sequence). V dropped 7 bases and J dropped 10 bases, with 16 bases sitting between them. The CDR3 has 12 residues. The method was immunoSEQ multiplex PCR; TCRdb's version includes in-frame clones alone and lacks a portion of them. The sample records 55,000 to 70,000 clones, about 93% being singletons. V is TRBV19 and J is TRBJ1-1; D gene ambiguous. The material sequenced was CD4+ or CD8+ T cells sorted from blood, taken in a trial of the OX40 agonist ivuxolimab. The sequence was collected from an adult with an advanced solid tumor such as melanoma, head and neck, liver or kidney cancer. The CDR3 DNA sequence: TGTGCCAGTAATCGGGGTCCTCTGGGAGCTTTCTTT. Its protein is CASNRGPLGAFF. Combining the CDR3 with reference TRBV19 and TRBJ1-1 gives the whole variable domain DGGITQSPKYLFRKEGQNVTLSCEQNLNHDAMYWYRQDPGQGLRLIYYSQIVNDFQKGDIAEGYSVSREKKESFPLTVTSAQKNPTAFYLCASNRGPLGAFFGQGTRLTVV.